This is a list of T cell receptor beta chains from one sample in a study of blood T cells in healthy people across ages. One entry per CDR3 protein, called by TCRdb with MiXCR from the 5' RACE reads. The table shows fewer than 1,200,000 distinct CDR3 sequences, with under 30% occurring only once. This sample also appeared in a second study, on T cells of mothers and their children.

The specimen sequenced was blood. The receptors originated from a girl aged 2 to 10 in good health. Both conserved end residues are part of each CDR3. The order of the fields is D gene, J gene, V gene, clone size, CDR3 protein, CDR3 DNA. A D gene is named only where the DNA matches it firmly. For some rows the clone size is stated as once, few or many, or as a class when expanded; others skip it.

. TRBJ2-3 TRBV11-2 few CASSLSGANTDTQYF TGTGCCAGCAGCTTATCGGGGGCCAACACAGATACGCAGTATTTT
TRBD2 TRBJ2-2 TRBV6-1 . CASSLGLAGGHTGELFF TGTGCCAGCAGCCTGGGACTAGCGGGAGGACACACCGGGGAGCTGTTTTTT
. TRBJ1-2 TRBV12-3/TRBV12-4 few CASSAPGGYGYTF TGTGCCAGCAGCGCCCCCGGGGGCTATGGCTACACCTTC
. TRBJ2-4 TRBV6-1 . CASSEGTGRNIQYF TGTGCCAGCAGTGAAGGAACAGGGAGGAACATTCAGTACTTC
. TRBJ1-2 TRBV20-1 . CSASGLGFLGYTF TGCAGTGCTAGCGGATTGGGATTCTTAGGCTACACCTTC
. TRBJ1-5 TRBV4-1 . CASSQDGGQPQHF TGCGCCAGCAGCCAAGACGGGGGTCAGCCCCAGCATTTT
. TRBJ1-4 TRBV5-5 few CASSLVLAWPADTNEKLFF TGTGCCAGCAGCTTGGTGCTAGCGTGGCCAGCGGATACTAATGAAAAACTGTTTTTT
TRBD1 TRBJ1-5 TRBV20-1 few CSAVTGSSNQPQHF TGCAGTGCCGTGACAGGGAGCAGCAATCAGCCCCAGCATTTT
. TRBJ2-5 TRBV20-1 . CSARPHLIGTQYF TGCAGTGCTAGGCCCCACCTAATCGGGACCCAGTACTTC
. TRBJ1-2 TRBV5-5 . CASSFRLGSYGYTF TGTGCCAGCAGCTTTCGTCTAGGGTCTTATGGCTACACCTTC
. TRBJ1-2 TRBV12-3/TRBV12-4 . CASSLLPGGYTF TGTGCCAGCAGTTTATTGCCCGGGGGCTACACCTTC
. TRBJ1-5 TRBV4-1 . CASSQTEGQPQHF TGCGCCAGCAGCCAAACAGAGGGGCAGCCCCAGCATTTT
. TRBJ2-3 TRBV12-3/TRBV12-4 . CASSLAEFYEDTQYF TGTGCCAGCAGTTTAGCGGAATTTTACGAAGATACGCAGTATTTT
. TRBJ2-4 TRBV7-8 . CAGSFRGTKNIQYF TGTGCCGGCAGCTTTAGGGGGACCAAAAACATTCAGTACTTC
. TRBJ2-7 TRBV12-3/TRBV12-4 few CASSRDSGEQYF TGTGCCAGCAGCCGTGACAGTGGCGAGCAGTACTTC
. TRBJ2-6 TRBV7-9 few CASSLVGPGANVLTF TGTGCCAGCAGCTTAGTGGGGCCCGGGGCCAACGTCCTGACTTTC
TRBD1 TRBJ1-2 TRBV29-1 few CSVEDYLTGDDYGYTF TGCAGCGTTGAAGATTATTTGACAGGGGATGACTATGGCTACACCTTC
. TRBJ2-2 TRBV4-2 . CASSLESRGRGLTGELFF TGTGCCAGCAGCCTAGAATCTCGTGGGCGGGGGCTCACCGGGGAGCTGTTTTTT
TRBD2 TRBJ2-2 TRBV6-6 few CASKEREGTGELFF TGTGCCAGCAAAGAGCGGGAGGGCACCGGGGAGCTGTTTTTT
TRBD2 TRBJ2-1 TRBV12-3/TRBV12-4 . CASSTRLAQFF TGTGCCAGCAGTACGAGACTAGCCCAGTTCTTC
. TRBJ2-1 TRBV7-9 . CASSYLRGPYNEQFF TGTGCCAGCAGCTACCTACGGGGGCCCTACAATGAGCAGTTCTTC
. TRBJ1-5 TRBV12-3/TRBV12-4 few CASVQAGGPQHF TGTGCCAGCGTGCAGGCTGGTGGCCCCCAGCATTTT
TRBD2 TRBJ2-3 TRBV6-1 few CASRLADSTDTQYF TGTGCCAGCCGCCTAGCGGATAGCACAGATACGCAGTATTTT
. TRBJ2-7 TRBV28 few CASSPGASAYYEQYF TGTGCCAGCAGTCCAGGGGCTAGCGCTTACTACGAGCAGTACTTC
TRBD2 TRBJ2-7 TRBV4-2 few CASSYGGDSYEQYF TGTGCCAGCAGCTACGGGGGGGATTCCTACGAGCAGTACTTC
TRBD2 TRBJ2-7 TRBV28 few CASSFKAGEASKEQYF TGTGCCAGCAGTTTTAAGGCGGGAGAGGCATCTAAAGAGCAGTACTTC
. TRBJ2-7 TRBV20-1 few CSAAGSVATHYEQYF TGCAGTGCCGCAGGGAGTGTAGCCACACACTACGAGCAGTACTTC
TRBD1 TRBJ2-1 TRBV6-4 . CASSARQGQDEQFF TGTGCCAGCAGCGCTCGACAGGGTCAGGATGAGCAGTTCTTC
TRBD2 TRBJ2-7 TRBV7-2 . CASSLVGTSGDEQYF TGTGCCAGCAGCTTAGTGGGGACTAGCGGGGACGAGCAGTACTTC
. TRBJ2-3 TRBV5-1 . CASSLEGSSDTQYF TGCGCCAGCAGCTTGGAGGGCAGTTCAGATACGCAGTATTTT
. TRBJ2-3 TRBV11-3 . CASSSEYRDTQYF TGTGCCAGCAGCTCGGAGTACAGGGATACGCAGTATTTT
. TRBJ2-5 TRBV13 few CASGNAGTQETQYF TGTGCCAGCGGCAACGCCGGGACCCAAGAGACCCAGTACTTC
TRBD2 TRBJ2-1 TRBV10-3 . CAIRPGLASEEQFF TGTGCCATCAGGCCGGGACTAGCGAGCGAGGAGCAGTTCTTC
. TRBJ2-7 TRBV14 . CASSSLEGRYEQYF TGTGCCAGCAGCTCGTTGGAGGGCCGGTACGAGCAGTACTTC
TRBD1 TRBJ1-2 TRBV5-1 few CASSAVTGTGVGYTF TGCGCCAGCAGCGCAGTTACCGGGACAGGGGTCGGCTACACCTTC
TRBD2 TRBJ2-1 TRBV9 few CASSVGREPYNEQFF TGTGCCAGCAGCGTAGGGCGGGAGCCCTACAATGAGCAGTTCTTC
TRBD1 TRBJ2-5 TRBV4-1 . CASSQVSTGDETQYF TGCGCCAGCAGCCAAGTATCTACAGGGGACGAGACCCAGTACTTC
TRBD2 TRBJ2-1 TRBV10-3 . CAISGAGGYNEQFF TGTGCCATCAGTGGTGCGGGAGGCTACAATGAGCAGTTCTTC
. TRBJ2-3 TRBV19 . CASSIGGHTDTQYF TGTGCCAGTAGTATAGGCGGGCACACAGATACGCAGTATTTT
TRBD2 TRBJ2-7 TRBV2 few CASTRLAVGVYEQYF TGTGCCAGCACGCGACTAGCGGTGGGGGTCTACGAGCAGTACTTC
. TRBJ2-7 TRBV5-1 . CADTISTGYHEQYF TGCGCCGATACCATATCAACAGGGTATCACGAGCAGTACTTC
. TRBJ1-1 TRBV6-2/TRBV6-3 few CASSPPTELMNTEAFF TGTGCCAGCAGCCCGCCCACAGAGCTCATGAACACTGAAGCTTTCTTT
. TRBJ2-7 TRBV7-9 . CASTSLSSYEQYF TGTGCCAGCACATCCCTCAGCTCCTACGAGCAGTACTTC
TRBD2 TRBJ2-1 TRBV4-1 . CASSHQGLGSYNEQFF TGCGCCAGCAGCCACCAAGGACTAGGCAGCTACAATGAGCAGTTCTTC
TRBD2 TRBJ2-1 TRBV29-1 . CSVTQGGDEQFF TGCAGCGTCACTCAGGGAGGGGATGAGCAGTTCTTC
. TRBJ2-1 TRBV29-1 few CSVAQGSSYNEQFF TGCAGCGTTGCTCAGGGGAGCTCCTACAATGAGCAGTTCTTC
TRBD2 TRBJ2-1 TRBV20-1 few CSAGASGRGNEQFF TGCAGTGCGGGAGCTAGCGGGAGAGGTAATGAGCAGTTCTTC
. TRBJ1-2 TRBV29-1 few CSVVEGLVYGYTF TGCAGCGTTGTAGAGGGCCTCGTCTATGGCTACACCTTC
. TRBJ2-4 TRBV29-1 . CSVIPGALNIQYF TGCAGCGTGATACCTGGGGCCCTAAACATTCAGTACTTC
TRBD2 TRBJ2-3 TRBV7-2 . CASNLSGSRGDTQYF TGTGCCAGCAACCTTAGCGGTTCGCGGGGGGATACGCAGTATTTT
TRBD1 TRBJ2-7 TRBV27 . CASSRSPNRGPSHEQYF TGTGCCAGCAGCCGATCTCCTAACAGGGGGCCATCCCACGAGCAGTACTTC
. TRBJ1-2 TRBV4-2 . CASSQEIQLYGYTF TGTGCCAGCAGCCAAGAAATACAGCTCTATGGCTACACCTTC
. TRBJ2-1 TRBV14 . CASSQKRHNEQFF TGTGCCAGCAGCCAAAAGAGACACAATGAGCAGTTCTTC